This entry lists 26 T cell receptor beta chains sequenced from one sample in a study of blood T cell repertoires in COVID-19 (TCRdb year 2020). Libraries came from the immunoSEQ multiplex PCR assay. Entries here come from immuneACCESS through TCRdb and include only in-frame sequences with V and J called. Some clones fail to appear in such tables; in the studies checked, an unresolved V gene covers under half of the shortfall, and the cause of the remainder is unknown. The sample profile shows 240,000 or so clones; 88% of them were found once. The top ten clonotypes cover just under 0.8% of the sample. The sample comprised peripheral blood. The receptors derive from a woman aged 25 to 45 with acute or convalescent COVID-19.

The chain has TRBV24-1 and TRBJ2-2; 13 bases match TRBD2. The CDR3 sequence is 18 residues long. The V gene end was trimmed by 4 bases and the J gene end by 3 bases; junction bases not matched to a gene: 7. Germline lookup yields CDR1 KGHDR and CDR2 SFDVKD. This CDR3 reads CATSDLGLAGRYTGELFF. In DNA, the CDR3 is TGTGCCACCAGTGACCTGGGACTAGCGGGAAGGTACACCGGGGAGCTGTTTTTT.

The V call is TRBV9, the J call TRBJ2-3; 7 bases are a match to TRBD1. V dropped 5 bases and J dropped 5; count of bases not matched to a gene: 14. CDR1 and CDR2 from the germline V gene are SGDLS and YYNGEE. The CDR3 totals 16 residues. The CDR3 DNA is TGTGCCAGCAGTCCGGGACAGAACACCCTACGAGATACGCAGTATTTT. It specifies CASSPGQNTLRDTQYF.

This clone was observed once. The V gene is TRBV12-5, the J gene TRBJ2-3; no clear D. Trimming took off 0 bases at V and 4 bases at J, with 8 bases between the two ends. This CDR3 has 14 amino acids. The V gene's germline CDR1 is LGHNT and CDR2 FRNRAP. CDR3 in DNA: TGTGCTAGTGGTTTGGTATTGGGCTCAGATACGCAGTATTTT. Translating gives CASGLVLGSDTQYF.

This clone appeared a single time. The gene calls are TRBV9 and TRBJ2-3; 7 bases line up with TRBD2. The germline V gene encodes CDR1 SGDLS and CDR2 YYNGEE. With V trimmed by 3 bases and J by 4 bases, 14 bases remained unmatched. The CDR3 sequence is 17 residues long. CDR3 residues: CASSATPGLRRPDTQYF. Here the CDR3 DNA reads TGTGCCAGCAGCGCCACACCGGGACTACGGAGGCCAGATACGCAGTATTTT.

V gene TRBV9 combines with J gene TRBJ2-1; 9 nucleotides agree with TRBD2. After removal of 1 base from V and 9 bases from J, the junction contained 5 bases not matched to a gene. This CDR3 region has 14 residues. Germline loops: CDR1 SGDLS, CDR2 YYNGEE. The CDR3 DNA reads as TGTGCCAGCAGCGTACATGCGGGAGGGGGTGAGCAGTTCTTC. Protein sequence: CASSVHAGGGEQFF.

V is TRBV2 and J is TRBJ2-3, with D uncertain. Germline loops: CDR1 SNHLY, CDR2 FYNNEI. The ends were cut back, 4 bases at V and 2 bases at J, with 10 bases in the middle. The CDR3 has 14 amino acids. The CDR3 loop is CASSGVSSTDTQYF. The CDR3 DNA reads as TGTGCCAGCAGTGGTGTTAGCTCCACAGATACGCAGTATTTT.

The chain employs TRBV27 and TRBJ2-7; 9 bases match TRBD1. Losses at the gene ends were 4 bases for V and 3 bases for J; bases not matched to a gene: 10. This CDR3 is 16 amino acids long. Per the germline V gene, CDR1 is MNHEY and CDR2 is SMNVEV (reference sequence). This CDR3 is CASSSYLRDRDYEQYF. The DNA of the CDR3 is TGTGCCAGCAGTTCATACCTCCGGGACAGGGACTACGAGCAGTACTTC.

The chain joins TRBV7-2 to TRBJ2-2; 13 bases align to TRBD2. CDR1 SGHTA and CDR2 FQGNSA come from the germline V gene. The CDR3 runs to 17 residues. Trimming at V came to 1 base and at J to 6 bases, leaving 5 bases not matched to a gene. The CDR3 nucleotides read TGTGCCAGCAGCTTAGGGACTAGCGGGAGTAAAGCCGGGGAGCTGTTTTTT. Its translation is CASSLGTSGSKAGELFF.

The V gene is TRBV4-3, the J gene TRBJ2-1, with TRBD2 matching 8 bases. Per germline, CDR1 LGHNA and CDR2 YSLEER. This CDR3 comprises 16 residues. Trimming at V came to 0 bases and at J to 2 bases, leaving 3 bases not matched to a gene. DNA of the CDR3: TGCGCCAGCAGCCAAGAGCCGGGACTAGCCTACAATGAGCAGTTCTTC. Residues: CASSQEPGLAYNEQFF.

The chain couples TRBV15 to TRBJ2-5; 8 positions match TRBD1. Germline loops: CDR1 LNHNV, CDR2 YYDKDF (reference sequence). The length of the CDR3 is 15 residues. The junction had 5 bases not matched to a gene; V was cut back by 3 bases and J by 2 bases. The CDR3 region is CATSRLGTGQETQYF. The DNA for the CDR3 is TGTGCCACCAGCAGGCTAGGGACAGGTCAAGAGACCCAGTACTTC.

The count of this clone is one. The chain has TRBV5-6 and TRBJ2-5; 7 nucleotides match TRBD1. J gave up 3 bases and V 1 base, and 6 bases lay outside the gene matches. The CDR3 totals 15 residues. Germline V gene data show CDR1 as SGHDT and CDR2 as YYEEEE. The CDR3 is CASSLMRGLEETQYF. The CDR3 DNA follows: TGTGCCAGCAGCTTGATGAGGGGGCTGGAAGAGACCCAGTACTTC.

The rearrangement links TRBV7-2 to TRBJ1-2; D ambiguous. The V and J ends lost 5 bases and 4 bases respectively, with 17 bases between them. There are 15 residues in the CDR3. Germline V gives CDR1 SGHTA, CDR2 FQGNSA. CDR3: CASSPWARHSYGYTF. Written as DNA, the CDR3 is TGTGCCAGCAGCCCATGGGCCCGACACAGCTATGGCTACACCTTC.

The chain is built from TRBV12-3 or TRBV12-4 and TRBJ1-1; 7 positions agree with TRBD1. The V gene end was trimmed by 4 bases and the J gene end by 10 bases; junction bases not matched to a gene: 9. The CDR3 totals 13 residues. The CDR3 region is CASSSTQGGPAFF. The CDR3 DNA sequence: TGTGCCAGCAGTTCCACCCAGGGGGGCCCAGCTTTCTTT.

The genes are TRBV25-1 and TRBJ2-7, with TRBD1 matching 8 bases. The CDR3 spans 17 residues. The V and J ends lost 6 bases and 1 base, in that order; junction bases with no gene match: 14. Germline CDR1 is MGHDK and CDR2 is SYGVNS. CDR3 loop: CASSPTWGQGASYEQYF. The CDR3 DNA sequence: TGTGCCAGCAGCCCAACATGGGGCCAGGGGGCTTCCTACGAGCAGTACTTC.

This chain links TRBV12-3 or TRBV12-4 with TRBJ2-3, with D hard to call. This CDR3 has 12 amino acids. With 6 bases removed from V and 5 bases from J, the gap between germline ends came to 9 bases. The CDR3 loop is CASSLSKDTQYF. CDR3 DNA: TGTGCCAGCAGCCTCTCTAAAGATACGCAGTATTTT.

The chain combines TRBV7-2 with TRBJ2-7, with 8 bases lining up with TRBD1. The trim removed 3 bases at V and 6 bases at J, leaving 10 bases unmatched. Germline V gene data show CDR1 as SGHTA and CDR2 as FQGNSA. The CDR3 extends over 15 amino acids. CDR3 DNA: TGTGCCAGCAGCTTTGGGACAGGCGCTCGTCTCGAGCAGTACTTC. This encodes CASSFGTGARLEQYF.

This rearrangement joins TRBV4-1 to TRBJ2-1, with TRBD2 matching over 9 bases. V lost 2 bases and J lost 2; bases outside the gene matches: 1. Germline CDR1 MGHRA, CDR2 YSYEKL. CDR3 length: 15 amino acids. The CDR3 is CASSQLAGTYNEQFF. The CDR3 region has the DNA TGCGCCAGCAGCCAACTAGCGGGGACCTACAATGAGCAGTTCTTC.

The rearrangement uses TRBV9 and TRBJ2-7; 8 bases are a match to TRBD2. The CDR3 consists of 14 residues. Germline assignment: CDR1 SGDLS and CDR2 YYNGEE. The V segment lost 4 bases and the J segment 2 bases; nucleotides outside the gene matches: 5. CDR3 loop: CASSMSGSTYEQYF. CDR3 coding DNA: TGTGCCAGCAGCATGAGCGGGAGTACCTACGAGCAGTACTTC.

The V and J genes are TRBV9 and TRBJ2-7; D is possibly TRBD1 (6 bases). Deletions cut 2 bases from V and 4 bases from J, with 13 bases between. From germline, CDR1 is SGDLS and CDR2 YYNGEE. This CDR3 region has 14 residues. CDR3 region: CASSVQGHDYEQYF. The CDR3 nucleotides are TGTGCCAGCAGCGTCCAGGGACACGATTACGAGCAGTACTTC.

This clone was counted only a few times. The J gene is TRBJ1-2, the V gene TRBV25-1, with unresolved D. CDR1 is MGHDK and CDR2 is SYGVNS in the germline V gene. CDR3 size: 13 residues. V lost 1 base, J lost 5 bases, and 8 bases lay in between. CDR3 region: CASSELASYGYTF. CDR3 sequence (DNA): TGTGCCAGCAGTGAATTGGCTTCTTATGGCTACACCTTC.

In DNA, the CDR3 is TGTGCCAGCAGCCCATCAGGACTAGCGGGAGGGAATGAGCAGTTCTTC. This codes for CASSPSGLAGGNEQFF. The V gene is TRBV7-9, the J gene TRBJ2-1; 15 bases map to TRBD2. The CDR3 extends over 16 amino acids. In germline, CDR1 is SEHNR, CDR2 FQNEAQ (reference sequence). Trimming cost V 5 bases and J 7 bases; bases outside gene matches: 6.

The gene calls are TRBV28 and TRBJ1-1, with D possibly matching TRBD1 (6 bases). V lost 5 bases and J 9 bases, leaving 13 bases between the germline ends. This CDR3 is built from 12 residues. CDR1 MDHEN and CDR2 SYDVKM come from the germline V gene. Here the CDR3 reads CASSDRTAKAFF. The CDR3 region has the DNA TGTGCCAGCAGTGACCGGACAGCCAAAGCTTTCTTT.

The chain has TRBV14 and TRBJ1-6; D gene uncertain. Trimming stripped 4 bases from V and 7 bases from J, with 14 bases between. From germline, CDR1 is SGHDN and CDR2 FVKESK. There are 15 residues in the CDR3. The CDR3 spells CASSPDRTRNSPLHF. In DNA form, the CDR3 reads TGTGCCAGCAGCCCAGACCGAACCAGGAATTCACCCCTCCACTTT. Drawing the rest from reference TRBV14 and TRBJ1-6, the complete variable domain is EAGVTQFPSHSVIEKGQTVTLRCDPISGHDNLYWYRRVMGKEIKFLLHFVKESKQDESGMPNNRFLAERTGGTYSTLKVQPAELEDSGVYFCASSPDRTRNSPLHFGNGTRLTVT.

This chain uses TRBV3-1 (or the pseudogene TRBV3-2) with TRBJ2-1; 12 bases are a match to TRBD2. The germline V gene encodes CDR1 LGHDT and CDR2 YNNKEL (reference sequence). The CDR3 has 19 residues. With V trimmed by 2 bases and J by 1 base, 9 bases remained unmatched. The CDR3 bases are TGTGCCAGCAGCCAATATCCTAGCGGGAGGGCCGTGTCCTACAATGAGCAGTTCTTC. Its protein is CASSQYPSGRAVSYNEQFF.

V and J are TRBV11-2 and TRBJ2-2; 11 nucleotides match TRBD2. The germline gives CDR1 SGHAT, CDR2 FQNNGV. CDR3 length: 14 amino acids. V lost 10 bases, J lost 6 bases, and 7 bases stayed unmatched. The CDR3 sequence is CATISGRVSGELFF. In DNA, the CDR3 is TGTGCCACCATTAGCGGGAGGGTTTCCGGGGAGCTGTTTTTT.

The chain has TRBV24-1 and TRBJ1-6; D is possibly TRBD1 (5 bases). The CDR3 loop spans 14 amino acids. Trimming removed 5 bases at V and 9 bases at J, with 13 bases between. Germline V gene sequence: CDR1 KGHDR, CDR2 SFDVKD. This chain's CDR3 is CATSAGSGGSPLHF. The CDR3 DNA is TGTGCCACCAGTGCAGGGTCCGGCGGTTCACCCCTCCACTTT.